A single sample gave rise to the 19 T cell receptor beta chains below, sequenced in a study of cytomegalovirus exposure and HLA in healthy donors. The study ran its PCR with 60 Vbeta and 13 Jbeta primers. The protocol was immunoSEQ multiplex PCR, while the TCRdb copy is restricted to in-frame clones and leaves out a portion. The sample lists some 150,000 clones, about 75% occurring once. Specimen: PBMCs. Source of these receptors: a male donor in good health and CMV-seronegative.

This clone was counted once. This chain links TRBV10-3 with TRBJ2-7; D may be TRBD1 (5 bases). Germline CDR1 ENHRY, CDR2 SYGVKD. The V end was cut by 0 bases, the J end by 6 bases, with 12 bases between. The CDR3 spans 14 residues. For the CDR3, the DNA is TGTGCCATCAGTGAGTCGACGCAGGGTGGCGAGCAGTACTTC. Its protein is CAISESTQGGEQYF.

The chain has TRBV5-4 and TRBJ2-3; 13 bases are shared with TRBD2. The germline V gene has CDR1 SGHNT and CDR2 YYREEE (reference sequence). This CDR3 contains 18 residues. V lost 0 bases and J lost 4; bases outside the gene matches: 8. The CDR3 DNA sequence: TGTGCCAGCAGCTTGGGACTAGCGGGAGGCCGTCGGTCAGATACGCAGTATTTT. Its translation: CASSLGLAGGRRSDTQYF.

V is TRBV10-2 and J is TRBJ2-7, with D perhaps matching TRBD1 (5 bases). Looked up from germline, CDR1 is WSHSY and CDR2 is SAAADI. This CDR3 has 14 residues. Trimming removed 7 bases at V and 4 bases at J, with 17 bases between. CDR3 DNA: TGCGCCAGCACTAAAGGGGAAACGGGTTACGAGCAGTACTTC. Translated, it gives CASTKGETGYEQYF.

The gene calls are TRBV29-1 and TRBJ2-5, with 9 bases that match TRBD2. Germline CDR1 and CDR2: SQVTM and ANQGSEA. This CDR3 spans 16 amino acids. V dropped 4 bases and J dropped 5; count of bases not matched to a gene: 14. CDR3 sequence reads: CSVGGLVAGVRETQYF. The CDR3 DNA reads as TGCAGCGTTGGAGGTTTGGTAGCGGGAGTTAGGGAGACCCAGTACTTC. Full variable domain (remainder filled in from reference TRBV29-1 and TRBJ2-5): SAVISQKPSRDICQRGTSLTIQCQVDSQVTMMFWYRQQPGQSLTLIATANQGSEATYESGFVIDKFPISRPNLTFSTLTVSNMSPEDSSIYLCSVGGLVAGVRETQYFGPGTRLLVL.

The chain recombines TRBV4-2 with TRBJ2-2, with a possible D match to TRBD2 (6 bases). Germline V CDR1 and CDR2: LGHNA, YNFKEQ. The V end was cut by 4 bases, the J end by 5 bases, with 11 bases between. This CDR3 has 14 amino acids. CDR3 nucleotide sequence: TGTGCCAGCAGCCTCGGGAGAGGGACCGGGGAGCTGTTTTTT. Encoded protein: CASSLGRGTGELFF.

Worth noting for this clone: One end of the junction is discordant with germline, which a read error may explain. The genes are TRBV5-8 and TRBJ2-3, with TRBD2 matching over 10 bases. The CDR3 runs 15 residues. In germline, CDR1 is SGHTS, CDR2 YDEGEE. The DNA of the CDR3 is TGTGCCAGCAGCAACAGCGGGAGGGCCACATATACGCAGTATTTT. Translation gives CASSNSGRATYTQYF.

V is TRBV5-1 and J is TRBJ1-2, with D possibly being TRBD1 (6 bases). Looked up from germline, CDR1 is SGHRS and CDR2 is YFSETQ. This CDR3 comprises 14 residues. V dropped 4 bases and J dropped 0 bases, with 10 bases sitting between them. The CDR3 here is CASSDGTTNYGYTF. CDR3 nucleotide sequence: TGCGCCAGCAGCGATGGGACAACTAACTATGGCTACACCTTC.

The rearrangement links TRBV30 to TRBJ2-2; D might be TRBD1 (6 bases). V lost 3 bases and J lost 3, with 14 bases in between. The CDR3 consists of 15 residues. Germline V lookup: CDR1 GTSNPN, CDR2 SVGIG (reference sequence). This chain's CDR3 is CAWRGGQGYTGELFF. The CDR3 DNA sequence: TGTGCCTGGAGGGGTGGGCAGGGGTACACCGGGGAGCTGTTTTTT. The variable domain in full, completed from reference TRBV30 and TRBJ2-2, reads SQTIHQWPATLVQPVGSPLSLECTVEGTSNPNLYWYRQAAGRGLQLLFYSVGIGQISSEVPQNLSASRPQDRQFILSSKKLLLSDSGFYLCAWRGGQGYTGELFFGEGSRLTVL.

The V gene is TRBV7-9, the J gene TRBJ2-5; 7 nucleotides align to TRBD2. Germline CDR1 and CDR2: SEHNR and FQNEAQ (reference sequence). The CDR3 has 14 residues. The CDR3 DNA sequence: TGTTCCACCAGAGAAGCGGGGACGGGGGAGACCCAGTACTTC. It yields the protein CSTREAGTGETQYF.

The chain links TRBV14 to TRBJ1-1; maybe TRBD1 (5 bases). Germline assignment: CDR1 SGHDN and CDR2 FVKESK. CDR3 length: 17 residues. The ends were cut back, 2 bases at V and 1 base at J, with 17 bases in the middle. CDR3 coding DNA: TGTGCCAGCAGCCAAAATAGGGGCGAAGGCCCGAACACTGAAGCTTTCTTT. It yields the protein CASSQNRGEGPNTEAFF.

V usage is TRBV11-1 and J usage is TRBJ2-5; tentative D call: TRBD2 (5 bases). CDR3 length: 12 amino acids. Trimming removed 4 bases at V and 5 bases at J, with 8 bases between. Per the germline V gene, CDR1 is SGHAT and CDR2 is FQDESV (reference sequence). In nucleotides, the CDR3 is TGTGCCAGCAGCTCCAGAGGGGAGACCCAGTACTTC. Encoded protein: CASSSRGETQYF.

This rearrangement joins TRBV7-9 to TRBJ1-1; TRBD1 matches 11 bases. Germline V lookup: CDR1 SEHNR, CDR2 FQNEAQ (reference sequence). Trimming cost V 5 bases and J 5 bases; bases outside gene matches: 7. The CDR3 loop spans 15 amino acids. DNA for the CDR3: TGTGCCAGCAGCGGTCGGGACAGGGGGTTAACTGAAGCTTTCTTT. As protein: CASSGRDRGLTEAFF.

With regard to this clone: A read error may account for a junction end that differs from germline. Other nucleotide sequences from this sample produce the same CDR3. This chain joins TRBV19 and TRBJ1-6, with D unresolved. The V gene's germline CDR1 is LNHDA and CDR2 SQIVND (reference sequence). The CDR3 is made up of 14 amino acids. CDR3 in amino acids: CASSRREENSPLHF. The CDR3 DNA is TGTGCCAGTAGTCGGAGGGAGGAAAATTCCCCCCTCCACTTT.

The chain employs TRBV9 and TRBJ2-1; D call uncertain. Looked up from germline, CDR1 is SGDLS and CDR2 is YYNGEE. Trimming shortened V by 3 bases and J by 5 bases, and 9 bases separated the two germline ends. The CDR3 spans 13 residues. CDR3 bases: TGTGCCAGCAGCGGGCCGTTCGACAATGAGCAGTTCTTC. Translation: CASSGPFDNEQFF.

V is TRBV19 and J is TRBJ1-1; a possible D gene is TRBD1 (5 bases). The ends were cut back, 8 bases at V and 2 bases at J, with 6 bases in the middle. The germline V gene has CDR1 LNHDA and CDR2 SQIVND (reference sequence). The CDR3 consists of 11 residues. The CDR3 spells CASGANTEAFF. In DNA, the CDR3 is TGTGCCAGTGGGGCCAACACTGAAGCTTTCTTT.

This chain connects TRBV6-6 to TRBJ1-2, with D possibly TRBD1 on 5 matching bases. This CDR3 has 14 amino acids. Trimming took off 2 bases at V and 3 bases at J, with 10 bases between the two ends. Germline loops: CDR1 MNHNY, CDR2 SVGAGI (reference sequence). Written as DNA, the CDR3 is TGTGCCAGCAGTTACGCAGGGTTGTACTATGGCTACACCTTC. Residues: CASSYAGLYYGYTF.

The chain combines TRBV4-1 with TRBJ1-1, with D tentatively TRBD1 (6 bases). Germline V lookup: CDR1 MGHRA, CDR2 YSYEKL. The CDR3 extends over 14 amino acids. V was trimmed by 1 base and J by 3 bases, leaving 9 bases between them. The CDR3 bases are TGCGCCAGCAGCCAAGGGACAGCCTACACTGAAGCTTTCTTT. Translated, it gives CASSQGTAYTEAFF.

This sequence joins TRBV7-8 and TRBJ2-7; 11 bases are shared with TRBD1. V shed 7 bases, J shed 5 bases, and the junction held 4 bases outside the gene matches. Germline V CDR1 and CDR2: SGHVS, FQNEAQ. The CDR3 has 13 amino acids. DNA for the CDR3: TGTGCCAGCAACCGGGACAGGGGGAACGAGCAGTACTTC. Protein sequence: CASNRDRGNEQYF.

The J gene is TRBJ2-5, the V gene TRBV6-5, with D unclear. The CDR3 extends over 12 amino acids. Trimming took 7 bases from V and 4 from J, leaving 10 bases between them. Germline lookup yields CDR1 MNHEY and CDR2 SVGAGI. As DNA, the CDR3 is TGTGCCAGCAAAGAGAACGGAGAGACCCAGTACTTC. Protein product: CASKENGETQYF.